This TCR beta chain derives from a study of a mutant IDH1 vaccine in newly diagnosed glioma. As for the study in general: Eight vaccine doses were administered to patients at weeks 1, 3, 5, 7, 11, 15, 19 and 23. Vaccination began 4-6 weeks post radiotherapy alone, or with temozolomide cycles. Most had both radiotherapy and temozolomide beforehand; others had only one. Study results and limitations: Of the patients, approximately 93% had vaccine-induced immune responses.

Data came from immunoSEQ multiplex PCR; TCRdb stores just in-frame clones and leaves some out. Of 35,000 to 40,000 clones in the sample, roughly 79% were seen once. The sample holds a few counts of this clone. Its antigen is not identified. The CDR3 totals 14 residues. Germline-derived CDR1 and CDR2 are MNHNS and SASEGT. V shed 1 base and J shed 9 bases, with 13 bases lying between them. Time point noted: week 23, last vaccination. Vaccination used 300 ug of mutant IDH1 20-mer peptide per dose, with topical imiquimod. This TCR was recovered from a man aged 35 to 55 with glioma. The sample was PBMCs, taken from a glioma patient whose treatment included an IDH1 peptide vaccine. The J gene is TRBJ1-3, the V gene TRBV6-1, with D hard to call. CDR3 loop: CASSEGVYGSTIYF. CDR3 DNA: TGTGCCAGCAGTGAAGGTGTTTACGGGAGCACCATATATTTT.